The text below deals with one TCR beta chain. Germline CDR1 and CDR2: LGHDT and YNNKEL (reference sequence). The CDR3 spans 13 residues. These data are taken from a study of T cells expressing NK-cell markers. One entry per CDR3 protein, without DNA, is what TCRdb gives after re-calling the 5' RACE reads. The table for this sample gives under 600,000 distinct CDR3 sequences. Sequenced: blood T cells: a sorted CD56 or NKG2C T cell subset, CD4+ or CD8+ T cells, or bulk PBMC T cells (not recorded which). The chain recombines TRBV3-1 with TRBJ1-2. This clonotype was sampled from a woman aged 50 to 65 in good health. Here the CDR3 reads CASRERTEGRYTF.